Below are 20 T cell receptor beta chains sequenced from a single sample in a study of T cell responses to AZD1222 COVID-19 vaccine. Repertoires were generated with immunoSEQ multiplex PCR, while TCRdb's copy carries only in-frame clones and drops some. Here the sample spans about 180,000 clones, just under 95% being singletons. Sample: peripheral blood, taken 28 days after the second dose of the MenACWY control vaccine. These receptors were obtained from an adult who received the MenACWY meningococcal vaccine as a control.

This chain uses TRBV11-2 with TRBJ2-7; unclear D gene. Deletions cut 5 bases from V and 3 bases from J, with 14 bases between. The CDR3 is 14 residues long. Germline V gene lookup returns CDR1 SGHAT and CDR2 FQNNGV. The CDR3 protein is CASSRPGGYYEQYF. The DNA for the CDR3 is TGTGCCAGCAGCCGACCGGGCGGCTACTACGAGCAGTACTTC.

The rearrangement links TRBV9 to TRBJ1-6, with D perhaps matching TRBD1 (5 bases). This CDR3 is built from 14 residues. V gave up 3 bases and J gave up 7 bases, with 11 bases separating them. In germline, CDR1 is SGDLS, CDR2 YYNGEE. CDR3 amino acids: CASSGGGVNSPLHF. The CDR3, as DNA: TGTGCCAGCAGCGGTGGGGGTGTGAATTCACCCCTCCACTTT.

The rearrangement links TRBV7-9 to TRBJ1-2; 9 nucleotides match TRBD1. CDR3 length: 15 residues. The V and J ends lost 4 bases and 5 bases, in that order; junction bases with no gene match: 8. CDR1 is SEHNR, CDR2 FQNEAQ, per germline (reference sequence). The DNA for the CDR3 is TGTGCCAGCAGCTCTGCCGGGACAGGGCATTATGGCTACACCTTC. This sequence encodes CASSSAGTGHYGYTF. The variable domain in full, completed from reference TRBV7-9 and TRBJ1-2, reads DTGVSQNPRHKITKRGQNVTFRCDPISEHNRLYWYRQTLGQGPEFLTYFQNEAQLEKSRLLSDRFSAERPKGSFSTLEIQRTEQGDSAMYLCASSSAGTGHYGYTFGSGTRLTVV.

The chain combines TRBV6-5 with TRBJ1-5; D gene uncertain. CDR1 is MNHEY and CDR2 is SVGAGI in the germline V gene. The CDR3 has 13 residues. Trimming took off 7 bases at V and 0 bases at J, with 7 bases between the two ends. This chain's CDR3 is CASTPHSNQPQHF. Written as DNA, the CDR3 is TGTGCCAGCACCCCCCATAGCAATCAGCCCCAGCATTTT.

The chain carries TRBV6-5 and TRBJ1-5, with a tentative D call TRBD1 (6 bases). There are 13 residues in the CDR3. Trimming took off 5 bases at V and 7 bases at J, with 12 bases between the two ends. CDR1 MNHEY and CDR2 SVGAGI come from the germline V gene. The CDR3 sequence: CASSLQGRQPQHF. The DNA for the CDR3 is TGTGCCAGCAGTCTACAGGGACGGCAGCCCCAGCATTTT.

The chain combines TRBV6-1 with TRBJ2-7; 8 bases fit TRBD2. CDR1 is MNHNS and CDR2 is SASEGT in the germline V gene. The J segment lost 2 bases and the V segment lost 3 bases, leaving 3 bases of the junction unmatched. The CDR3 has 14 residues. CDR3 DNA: TGTGCCAGCAGTGAGAGCGGGGGAACCTACGAGCAGTACTTC. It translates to CASSESGGTYEQYF.

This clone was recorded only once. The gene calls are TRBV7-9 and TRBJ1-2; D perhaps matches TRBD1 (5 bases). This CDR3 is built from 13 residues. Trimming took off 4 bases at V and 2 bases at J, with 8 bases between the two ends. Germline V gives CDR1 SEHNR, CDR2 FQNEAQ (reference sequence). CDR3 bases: TGTGCCAGCAGCTCCGGGGCGAACTATGGCTACACCTTC. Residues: CASSSGANYGYTF.

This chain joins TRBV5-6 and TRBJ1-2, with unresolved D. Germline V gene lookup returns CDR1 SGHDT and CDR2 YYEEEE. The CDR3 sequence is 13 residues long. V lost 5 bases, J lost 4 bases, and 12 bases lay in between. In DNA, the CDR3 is TGTGCCAGCAGGCAAAAATCAGCCTATGGCTACACCTTC. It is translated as CASRQKSAYGYTF. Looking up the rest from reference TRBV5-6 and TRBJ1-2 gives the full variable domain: DAGVTQSPTHLIKTRGQQVTLRCSPKSGHDTVSWYQQALGQGPQFIFQYYEEEERQRGNFPDRFSGHQFPNYSSELNVNALLLGDSALYLCASRQKSAYGYTFGSGTRLTVV.

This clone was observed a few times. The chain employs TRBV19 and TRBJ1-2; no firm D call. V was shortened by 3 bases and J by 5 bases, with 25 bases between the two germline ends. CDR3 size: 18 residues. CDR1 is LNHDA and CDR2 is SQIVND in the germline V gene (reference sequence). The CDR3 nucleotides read TGTGCCAGTAGTATCGTATTATCGGACCGAAGGTCGGGGTATGGCTACACCTTC. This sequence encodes CASSIVLSDRRSGYGYTF. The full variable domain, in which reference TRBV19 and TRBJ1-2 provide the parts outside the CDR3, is DGGITQSPKYLFRKEGQNVTLSCEQNLNHDAMYWYRQDPGQGLRLIYYSQIVNDFQKGDIAEGYSVSREKKESFPLTVTSAQKNPTAFYLCASSIVLSDRRSGYGYTFGSGTRLTVV.

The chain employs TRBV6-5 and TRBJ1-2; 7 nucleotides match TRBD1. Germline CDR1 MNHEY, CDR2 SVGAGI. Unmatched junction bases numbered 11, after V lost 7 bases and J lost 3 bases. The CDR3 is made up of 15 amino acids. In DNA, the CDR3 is TGTGCCAGCAACGACCGGGACAGCTACCACTATGGCTACACCTTC. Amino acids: CASNDRDSYHYGYTF.

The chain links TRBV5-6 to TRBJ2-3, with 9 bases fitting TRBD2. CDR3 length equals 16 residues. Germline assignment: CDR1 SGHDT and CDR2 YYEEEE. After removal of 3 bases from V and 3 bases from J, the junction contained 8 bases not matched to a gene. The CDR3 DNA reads TGTGCCAGCAGCTCGCGGGGGGGCCGTGCAACAGATACGCAGTATTTT. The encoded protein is CASSSRGGRATDTQYF.

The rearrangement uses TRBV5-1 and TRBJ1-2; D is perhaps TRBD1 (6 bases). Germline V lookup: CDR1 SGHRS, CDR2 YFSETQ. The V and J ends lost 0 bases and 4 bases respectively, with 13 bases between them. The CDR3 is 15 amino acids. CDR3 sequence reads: CASSLDRGASYGYTF. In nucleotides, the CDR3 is TGCGCCAGCAGCTTGGATCGGGGGGCCAGCTATGGCTACACCTTC.

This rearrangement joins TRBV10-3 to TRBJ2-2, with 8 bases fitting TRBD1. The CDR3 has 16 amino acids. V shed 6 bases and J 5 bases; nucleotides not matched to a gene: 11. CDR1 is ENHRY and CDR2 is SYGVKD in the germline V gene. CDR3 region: CAISGQGGYGTGELFF. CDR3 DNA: TGTGCCATCAGCGGACAGGGTGGTTATGGTACCGGGGAGCTGTTTTTT.

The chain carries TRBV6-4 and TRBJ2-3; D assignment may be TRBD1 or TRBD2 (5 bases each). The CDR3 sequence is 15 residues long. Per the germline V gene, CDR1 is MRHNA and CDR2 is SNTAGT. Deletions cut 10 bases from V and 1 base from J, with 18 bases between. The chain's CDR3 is CATVRERAGTDTQYF. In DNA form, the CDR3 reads TGTGCCACCGTCAGGGAGCGTGCGGGCACAGATACGCAGTATTTT.

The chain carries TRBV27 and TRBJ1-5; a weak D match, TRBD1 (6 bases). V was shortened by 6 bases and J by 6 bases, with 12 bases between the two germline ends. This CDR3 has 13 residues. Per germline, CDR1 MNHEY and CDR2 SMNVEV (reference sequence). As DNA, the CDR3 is TGTGCCAGCAGCCGGGGGGGGCCTCAGCCCCAGCATTTT. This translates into CASSRGGPQPQHF.

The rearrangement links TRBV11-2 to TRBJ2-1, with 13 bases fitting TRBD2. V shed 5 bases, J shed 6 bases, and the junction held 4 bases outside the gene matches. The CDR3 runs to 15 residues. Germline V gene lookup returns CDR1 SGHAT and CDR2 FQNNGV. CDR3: CASSERLAGGNEQFF. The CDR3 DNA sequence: TGTGCCAGCAGCGAGAGACTAGCGGGGGGCAATGAGCAGTTCTTC.

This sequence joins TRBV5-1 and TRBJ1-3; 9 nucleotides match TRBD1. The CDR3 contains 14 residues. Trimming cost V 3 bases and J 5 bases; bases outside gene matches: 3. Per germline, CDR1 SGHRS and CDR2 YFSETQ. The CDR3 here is CASSSGQGRNTIYF. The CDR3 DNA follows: TGCGCCAGCAGCTCCGGACAGGGGAGAAACACCATATATTTT.

Here the CDR3 reads CASSLGVGRGGYGYTF. The CDR3 DNA sequence: TGTGCCAGCAGCTTAGGTGTAGGCCGTGGTGGCTATGGCTACACCTTC. The V and J genes are TRBV5-6 and TRBJ1-2; D call uncertain. Per germline, CDR1 SGHDT and CDR2 YYEEEE. Trimming pared 2 bases from V and 4 bases from J, leaving 18 bases between. CDR3 size: 16 residues.

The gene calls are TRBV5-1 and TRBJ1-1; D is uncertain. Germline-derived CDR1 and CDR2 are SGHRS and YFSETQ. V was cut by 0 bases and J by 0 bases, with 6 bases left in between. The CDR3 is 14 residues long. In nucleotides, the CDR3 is TGCGCCAGCAGCTTGGAGCCCATGAACACTGAAGCTTTCTTT. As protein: CASSLEPMNTEAFF.

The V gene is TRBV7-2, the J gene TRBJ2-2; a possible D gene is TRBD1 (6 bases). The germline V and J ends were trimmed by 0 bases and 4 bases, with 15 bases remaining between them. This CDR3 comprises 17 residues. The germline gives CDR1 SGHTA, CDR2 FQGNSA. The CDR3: CASSLAARGITTGELFF. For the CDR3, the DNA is TGTGCCAGCAGCTTAGCTGCCAGGGGCATAACCACCGGGGAGCTGTTTTTT.